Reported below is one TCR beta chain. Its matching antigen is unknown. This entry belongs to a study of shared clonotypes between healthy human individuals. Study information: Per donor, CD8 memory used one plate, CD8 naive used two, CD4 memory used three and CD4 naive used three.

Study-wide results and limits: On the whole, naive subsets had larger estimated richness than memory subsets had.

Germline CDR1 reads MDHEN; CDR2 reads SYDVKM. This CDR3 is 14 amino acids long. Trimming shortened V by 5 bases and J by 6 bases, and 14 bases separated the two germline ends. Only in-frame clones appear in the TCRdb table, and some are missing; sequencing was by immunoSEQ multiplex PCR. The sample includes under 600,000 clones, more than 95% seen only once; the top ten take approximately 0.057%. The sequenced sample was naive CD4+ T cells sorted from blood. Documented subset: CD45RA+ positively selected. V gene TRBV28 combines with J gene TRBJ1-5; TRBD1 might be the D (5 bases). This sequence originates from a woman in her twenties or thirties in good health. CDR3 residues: CASSVGGGGQPQHF. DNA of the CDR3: TGTGCCAGCAGTGTGGGGGGTGGGGGTCAGCCCCAGCATTTT. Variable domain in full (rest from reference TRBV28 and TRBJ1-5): DVKVTQSSRYLVKRTGEKVFLECVQDMDHENMFWYRQDPGLGLRLIYFSYDVKMKEKGDIPEGYSVSREKKERFSLILESASTNQTSMYLCASSVGGGGQPQHFGDGTRLSIL.